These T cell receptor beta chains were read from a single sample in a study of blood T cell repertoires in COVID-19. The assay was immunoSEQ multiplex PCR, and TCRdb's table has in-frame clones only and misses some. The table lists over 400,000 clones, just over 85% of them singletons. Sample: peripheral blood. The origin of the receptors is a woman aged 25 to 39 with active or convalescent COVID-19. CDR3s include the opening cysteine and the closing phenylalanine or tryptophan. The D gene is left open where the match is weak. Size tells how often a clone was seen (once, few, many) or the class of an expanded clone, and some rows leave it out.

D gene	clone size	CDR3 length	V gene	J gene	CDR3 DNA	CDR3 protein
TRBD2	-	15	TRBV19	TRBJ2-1	TGTGCCAGTAGTATGACTAGCGGGGAATACAATGAGCAGTTCTTC	CASSMTSGEYNEQFF
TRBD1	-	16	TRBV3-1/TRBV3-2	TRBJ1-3	TGTGCCAGCAGTCTACGTGCCGGGACAGGTCGAAACACCATATATTTT	CASSLRAGTGRNTIYF
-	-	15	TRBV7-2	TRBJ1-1	TGTGCCAGCAGTCCTTGGTCGGGGGGGAACACTGAAGCTTTCTTT	CASSPWSGGNTEAFF
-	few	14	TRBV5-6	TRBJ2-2	TGTGCCAGCAGCTTGGCCCAAATTTCCGGGGAGCTGTTTTTT	CASSLAQISGELFF
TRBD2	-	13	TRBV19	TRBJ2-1	TGTGCCAGTAAGGTAGCGGGGGACAATGAGCAGTTCTTC	CASKVAGDNEQFF
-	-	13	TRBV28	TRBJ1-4	TGTGCCAGCAGACGAACGACAGAAGAAAAACTGTTTTTT	CASRRTTEEKLFF
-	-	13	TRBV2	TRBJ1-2	TGTGCCAGCAGTGTCGGCGGGTACTATGGCTACACCTTC	CASSVGGYYGYTF
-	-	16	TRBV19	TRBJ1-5	TGTGCCAGTAGCGTCAGGGTACAGCTGAACAATCAGCCCCAGCATTTT	CASSVRVQLNNQPQHF
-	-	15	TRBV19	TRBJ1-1	TGTGCCAGTACCATTGGGTGGGGCTTGAACACTGAAGCTTTCTTT	CASTIGWGLNTEAFF
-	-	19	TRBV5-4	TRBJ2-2	TGTGCCAGCAGCTTGGAGTCTAGGACAGCCCTCCCCGGCGCCGGGGAGCTGTTTTTT	CASSLESRTALPGAGELFF
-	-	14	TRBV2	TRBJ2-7	TGTGCCAGCAGTGTCCAGGGCGGGATCTACGAGCAGTACTTC	CASSVQGGIYEQYF
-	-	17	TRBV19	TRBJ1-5	TGTGCCACTCGGGGGGGATTTTCGGCAGGGGATCATCAGCCCCAGCATTTT	CATRGGFSAGDHQPQHF
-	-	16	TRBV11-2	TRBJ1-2	TGTGCCAGCAGCAGGACAGTCAACCTTCCTTCGGGTGGCTACACCTTC	CASSRTVNLPSGGYTF
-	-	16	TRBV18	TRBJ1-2	TGTGCCAGCTCACCGGGCGGAGGGGCCCCTAACTATGGCTACACCTTC	CASSPGGGAPNYGYTF
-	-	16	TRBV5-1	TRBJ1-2	TGCGCCAGCAGCTTGGTTACGTCGGGAACAGGGACGGGCTACACCTTC	CASSLVTSGTGTGYTF
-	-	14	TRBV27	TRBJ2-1	TGTGCCAGCAGTTTACATAGTAGTGAGGATGAGCAGTTCTTC	CASSLHSSEDEQFF
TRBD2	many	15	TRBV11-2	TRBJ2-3	TGTGCCAGCAGCTCCCTAGCGGGGGGAAGAGATACGCAGTATTTT	CASSSLAGGRDTQYF
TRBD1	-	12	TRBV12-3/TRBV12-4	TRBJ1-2	TGTGCCAGCAGCGTGACAGGGGTCGGCTACACCTTC	CASSVTGVGYTF
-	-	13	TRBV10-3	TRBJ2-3	TGTGCCATCAGTGGCCAAGCCACAGATACGCAGTATTTT	CAISGQATDTQYF
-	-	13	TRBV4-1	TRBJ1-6	TGCGCCAGCAGCCAAGATGAGAATTCACCCCTCCACTTT	CASSQDENSPLHF
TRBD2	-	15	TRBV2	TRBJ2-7	TGTGCCAGCAGTGTTGGAGCGGGAGGGCTCTACGAGCAGTACTTC	CASSVGAGGLYEQYF
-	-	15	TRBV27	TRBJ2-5	TGTGCCAGCAGCCTTAGGACTGTGGGAGGCGAGACCCAGTACTTC	CASSLRTVGGETQYF
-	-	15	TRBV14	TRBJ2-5	TGTGCCAGCAGCCAAGATCGGAGGCCCCCCGGGACCCAGTACTTC	CASSQDRRPPGTQYF
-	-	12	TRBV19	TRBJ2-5	TGTGCCAGTACGGGGGTGGAGGAGACCCAGTACTTC	CASTGVEETQYF
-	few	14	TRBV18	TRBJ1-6	TGTGCCAGCTCACCACTACGGGATAATTCACCCCTCCACTTT	CASSPLRDNSPLHF
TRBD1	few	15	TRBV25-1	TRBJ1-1	TGTGCCAGCAGTGGCCCGAGGGACAGGAACACTGAAGCTTTCTTT	CASSGPRDRNTEAFF
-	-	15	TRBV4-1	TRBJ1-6	TGCGCCAGCAGCCAAGATCCTAACCCCTATTCACCCCTCCACTTT	CASSQDPNPYSPLHF
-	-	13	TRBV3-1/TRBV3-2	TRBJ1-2	TGTGCCAGCAGCCATGGGAGGGGACTCAGCTACACCTTC	CASSHGRGLSYTF
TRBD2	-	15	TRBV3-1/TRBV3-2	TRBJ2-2	TGTGCCAGCAGCGGACTAGCGGGAGCTAGCGGGGAGCTGTTTTTT	CASSGLAGASGELFF
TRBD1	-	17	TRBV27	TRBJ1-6	TGTGCCAGCAGTTTATTTGTTCCCGGGACAGGGTATTCACCCCTCCACTTT	CASSLFVPGTGYSPLHF
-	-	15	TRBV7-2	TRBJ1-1	TGTGCCAGCAGCCCACTGCAGACAGAAACAACTGAAGCTTTCTTT	CASSPLQTETTEAFF
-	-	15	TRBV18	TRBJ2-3	TGTGCCAGCTCACCCGCGGAGGCCAGCACAGATACGCAGTATTTT	CASSPAEASTDTQYF
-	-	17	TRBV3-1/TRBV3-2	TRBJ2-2	TGTGCCAGCAGCCAAGGACATCGCGGACTTACCACCGGGGAGCTGTTTTTT	CASSQGHRGLTTGELFF
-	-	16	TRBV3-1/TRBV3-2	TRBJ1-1	TGTGCCAGCAGCCAAGATGGGTCGCCGGAGGACACTGAAGCTTTCTTT	CASSQDGSPEDTEAFF
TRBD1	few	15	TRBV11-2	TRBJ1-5	TGTGCCAGCAGCTTAGGGACAGGGGGAAATCAGCCCCAGCATTTT	CASSLGTGGNQPQHF
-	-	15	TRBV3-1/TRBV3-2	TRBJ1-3	TGTGCCAGCAGCCAAGACAGGACTTTAGGAAACACCATATATTTT	CASSQDRTLGNTIYF
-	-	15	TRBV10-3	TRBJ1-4	TGTGCCATCAGTGACCACAGGGACGAAGGTGAAAAACTGTTTTTT	CAISDHRDEGEKLFF
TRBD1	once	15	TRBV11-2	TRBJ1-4	TGTGCCAGCAGCTCGAGGACAGGGGGAGGTGAAAAACTGTTTTTT	CASSSRTGGGEKLFF
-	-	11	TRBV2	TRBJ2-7	TGTGCCAGCAGTGGACTATACGAGCAGTACTTC	CASSGLYEQYF
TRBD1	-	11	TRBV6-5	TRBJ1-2	TGTGCCACCGGACAGGGGGCTGGCTACACCTTC	CATGQGAGYTF
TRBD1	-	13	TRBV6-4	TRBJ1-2	TGTGCCAGCAGTGAAACGGGACAGGGGGGAATCACCTTC	CASSETGQGGITF
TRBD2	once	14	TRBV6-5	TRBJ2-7	TGTGCCAGCAGCCGGACTAGCACCTCCTACGAGCAGTACTTC	CASSRTSTSYEQYF
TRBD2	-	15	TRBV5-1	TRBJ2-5	TGCGCCAGCTCCAGACGCGCGGGGGAGAAAGAGACCCAGTACTTC	CASSRRAGEKETQYF
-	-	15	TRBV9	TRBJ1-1	TGTGCCAGCAGCGTAGGTCAGGGGATGAACACTGAAGCTTTCTTT	CASSVGQGMNTEAFF
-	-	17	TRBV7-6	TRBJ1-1	TGTGCCAGCACCGAAGCGGGGAAGGGGGAAATGGGCACTGAAGCTTTCTTT	CASTEAGKGEMGTEAFF
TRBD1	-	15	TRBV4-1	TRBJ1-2	TGCGCCAGCAGCCAAGATTGGGACAGTAATTATGGCTACACCTTC	CASSQDWDSNYGYTF
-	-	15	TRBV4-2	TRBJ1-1	TGTGCCAGCAGCCAAGGACAGCTCGTGAACACTGAAGCTTTCTTT	CASSQGQLVNTEAFF
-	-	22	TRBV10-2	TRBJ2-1	TGCGCCAGCAAACCTCTAGAAAGGTCGGATAGCCGGACTTCTTCGAACTACAATGAGCAGTTCTTC	CASKPLERSDSRTSSNYNEQFF
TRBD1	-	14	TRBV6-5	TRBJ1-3	TGTGCCAGCAGCCCACAGGGGGCTGGAAACACCATATATTTT	CASSPQGAGNTIYF
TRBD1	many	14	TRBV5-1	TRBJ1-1	TGCGCCAGCAGCTTGGACAGGGGGCAGACTGAAGCTTTCTTT	CASSLDRGQTEAFF
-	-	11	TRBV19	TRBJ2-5	TGTGCCAGTAGTACTTCGGAGACCCAGTACTTC	CASSTSETQYF
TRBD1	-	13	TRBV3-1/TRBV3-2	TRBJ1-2	TGTGCCAGCAGCCCCGACAGGGGGTATGGCTACACCTTC	CASSPDRGYGYTF
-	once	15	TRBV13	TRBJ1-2	TGTGCCAGCAGCACATGGGCGCAGGGCCTTTATGGCTACACCTTC	CASSTWAQGLYGYTF
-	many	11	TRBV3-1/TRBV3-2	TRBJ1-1	TGTGCCAGCAGCCGAGGGACTGAAGCTTTCTTT	CASSRGTEAFF
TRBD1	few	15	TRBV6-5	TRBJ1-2	TGTGCCAGCAGTTACGGGGGACAGGACTTCTATGGCTACACCTTC	CASSYGGQDFYGYTF
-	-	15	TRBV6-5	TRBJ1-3	TGTGCCAGCAGTTACTCGATTGGGCAAGGAAACACCATATATTTT	CASSYSIGQGNTIYF